The 16 T cell receptor beta chains below were found in one sample sequenced in a study of Tregs in tolerant kidney transplant recipients. Libraries were prepared by immunoSEQ multiplex PCR; TCRdb keeps only in-frame clonotypes and omits some of them. The table lists about 61,000 clones, approximately 85% of them singletons, with around 1.9% in the top ten. Sequenced material: Tregs from blood, taken before the transplant. All receptors derive from a human donor who received a combined kidney and bone marrow transplant.

The chain recombines TRBV7-6 with TRBJ2-7; 9 bases map to TRBD1. Per the germline V gene, CDR1 is SGHVS and CDR2 is FNYEAQ. Germline trimming cut 2 bases from V and 3 bases from J; bases unmatched to any gene: 8. CDR3 size: 16 residues. CDR3 protein: CASSLTPGTGLYEQYF. DNA for the CDR3: TGTGCCAGCAGCTTAACCCCCGGGACAGGGCTCTACGAGCAGTACTTC. Combining the CDR3 with reference TRBV7-6 and TRBJ2-7 gives the whole variable domain GAGVSQSPRYKVTKRGQDVALRCDPISGHVSLYWYRQALGQGPEFLTYFNYEAQQDKSGLPNDRFSAERPEGSISTLTIQRTEQRDSAMYRCASSLTPGTGLYEQYFGPGTRLTVT.

This chain joins TRBV9 and TRBJ2-7; 8 nucleotides align to TRBD1. CDR1 is SGDLS and CDR2 is YYNGEE in the germline V gene. The CDR3 runs to 16 residues. V shed 0 bases and J 3 bases; nucleotides not matched to a gene: 8. The CDR3, as DNA: TGTGCCAGCAGCGTAGACGCCGGGACAGGCTTCTACGAGCAGTACTTC. As protein: CASSVDAGTGFYEQYF. The complete variable domain, with remaining parts taken from reference TRBV9 and TRBJ2-7, reads DSGVTQTPKHLITATGQRVTLRCSPRSGDLSVYWYQQSLDQGLQFLIQYYNGEERAKGNILERFSAQQFPDLHSELNLSSLELGDSALYFCASSVDAGTGFYEQYFGPGTRLTVT.

The chain employs TRBV7-2 and TRBJ1-2, with D perhaps TRBD1 (6 bases). CDR3 length equals 13 residues. Looked up from germline, CDR1 is SGHTA and CDR2 is FQGNSA. Trimming cost V 5 bases and J 5 bases, with 12 bases left between them. The DNA for the CDR3 is TGTGCCAGCAGCCAGACAGGTTTATATGGCTACACCTTC. Residues: CASSQTGLYGYTF.

The CDR3: CASSVTNSPLHF. Here the CDR3 DNA reads TGTGCCAGCAGCGTCACTAATTCACCCCTCCACTTT. V and J are TRBV2 and TRBJ1-6; D gene unclear. The CDR3 sequence is 12 residues long. Germline V CDR1 and CDR2: SNHLY, FYNNEI. V shed 6 bases and J shed 6 bases, with 6 bases lying between them.

This chain uses TRBV2 with TRBJ2-5; 9 bases align to TRBD2. The CDR3 has 14 amino acids. CDR1 and CDR2 (germline): SNHLY, FYNNEI. J was trimmed by 11 bases and V by 7 bases; bases with no gene match: 14. In nucleotides, the CDR3 is TGTGCCAGCAAGGTGGCGGGAGGGCCTGGGGAGCAGTACTTC. Residues: CASKVAGGPGEQYF.

The chain has TRBV18 and TRBJ2-7, with D perhaps given as TRBD1 or TRBD2 (6 bases each). Germline V gene lookup returns CDR1 KGHSH and CDR2 LQKENI. Trimming took off 3 bases at V and 0 bases at J, with 12 bases between the two ends. The CDR3 totals 15 residues. The CDR3 sequence: CASSPQGGSSYEQYF. CDR3 DNA sequence: TGTGCCAGCTCACCTCAAGGGGGGAGCTCCTACGAGCAGTACTTC.

V gene TRBV6-5 combines with J gene TRBJ2-1; possible D gene TRBD1, 6 bases. The germline V gene encodes CDR1 MNHEY and CDR2 SVGAGI. V was trimmed by 2 bases and J by 3 bases, leaving 14 bases between them. CDR3 length equals 16 residues. CDR3 nucleotide sequence: TGTGCCAGCAGTTACCGGACAGTGCCGGGCTACAATGAGCAGTTCTTC. Encoded protein: CASSYRTVPGYNEQFF.

The chain couples TRBV2 to TRBJ1-6, with D unresolved. V was clipped by 6 bases and J by 2 bases, with 11 bases between them. CDR3 length equals 15 residues. Germline loops: CDR1 SNHLY, CDR2 FYNNEI. The CDR3 DNA sequence: TGTGCCAGCAGGGTGCAGGCGGCCTATAATTCACCCCTCCACTTT. Its protein product is CASRVQAAYNSPLHF.

The chain links TRBV15 to TRBJ1-1, with D tentatively TRBD1 (5 bases). The germline V gene encodes CDR1 LNHNV and CDR2 YYDKDF (reference sequence). The CDR3 is 13 amino acids. With 0 bases removed from V and 8 bases from J, the gap between germline ends came to 10 bases. The CDR3: CATSRDLDREAFF. DNA of the CDR3: TGTGCCACCAGCAGAGATCTCGACAGAGAAGCTTTCTTT.

This chain uses TRBV19 with TRBJ1-2; D gene uncertain. The CDR3 length is 12 residues. V was cut by 8 bases and J by 4 bases, with 11 bases left in between. The germline V gene has CDR1 LNHDA and CDR2 SQIVND (reference sequence). CDR3 DNA: TGTGCCAGTTCACAGTGGCCCTATGGCTACACCTTC. Translation: CASSQWPYGYTF. Filled out from reference TRBV19 and TRBJ1-2, the complete variable domain reads DGGITQSPKYLFRKEGQNVTLSCEQNLNHDAMYWYRQDPGQGLRLIYYSQIVNDFQKGDIAEGYSVSREKKESFPLTVTSAQKNPTAFYLCASSQWPYGYTFGSGTRLTVV.

The chain employs TRBV28 and TRBJ1-1, with D possibly TRBD1 on 5 matching bases. The V and J ends lost 3 bases and 7 bases respectively, with 18 bases between them. The germline gives CDR1 MDHEN, CDR2 SYDVKM. The CDR3 consists of 15 residues. The CDR3 loop is CASSFGTGRILEAFF. The CDR3 region has the DNA TGTGCCAGCAGTTTTGGTACAGGCCGGATTCTTGAAGCTTTCTTT.

This clone turned up a few times. The chain carries TRBV6-1 and TRBJ2-7; 7 bases are shared with TRBD1. V was clipped by 4 bases and J by 5 bases; unmatched bases: 8. The CDR3 is 14 residues long. The germline CDR1 and CDR2 sequences are MNHNS and SASEGT. CDR3 sequence: CASSARQGSNEQYF. DNA of the CDR3: TGTGCCAGCAGTGCGCGACAGGGTTCCAACGAGCAGTACTTC.

V and J are TRBV27 and TRBJ1-2, with no clear D. Germline loops: CDR1 MNHEY, CDR2 SMNVEV (reference sequence). This CDR3 is 13 amino acids long. The V end lost 3 bases, the J end lost 0 bases, and 5 bases lay between the germline ends. CDR3 sequence (DNA): TGTGCCAGCAGTTTTCGATCTAACTATGGCTACACCTTC. Its translation: CASSFRSNYGYTF.

V gene TRBV29-1 combines with J gene TRBJ1-1; D is perhaps TRBD1 (5 bases). Germline V gene sequence: CDR1 SQVTM, CDR2 ANQGSEA. CDR3 length: 14 amino acids. V was trimmed by 7 bases and J by 5 bases, leaving 20 bases between them. The CDR3 here is CSAYRGDSGTEAFF. CDR3 DNA: TGCAGCGCCTATCGGGGGGATAGCGGGACTGAAGCTTTCTTT.

The chain has TRBV23-1 and TRBJ1-5; no clear D. TRBV23-1 is an ORF, with its function uncertain. V shed 7 bases and J shed 7 bases, with 5 bases lying between them. The CDR3 covers 10 residues. CDR3 DNA sequence: TGCGCCAGCAAGGACCAGCCCCAGCATTTT. Its translation is CASKDQPQHF.

The CDR3 sequence is CASSLANYGYTF. CDR3 sequence (DNA): TGCGCCAGCAGCTTGGCCAACTATGGCTACACCTTC. The chain links TRBV5-1 to TRBJ1-2; unclear D gene. From germline, CDR1 is SGHRS and CDR2 YFSETQ. Trimming left V 0 bases short and J 2 bases short, with 2 bases between. The CDR3 runs 12 residues. Full variable domain (missing parts from reference TRBV5-1 and TRBJ1-2): KAGVTQTPRYLIKTRGQQVTLSCSPISGHRSVSWYQQTPGQGLQFLFEYFSETQRNKGNFPGRFSGRQFSNSRSEMNVSTLELGDSALYLCASSLANYGYTFGSGTRLTVV.